The 7 T cell receptor beta chains below were found in one sample sequenced in a study of beta chain features in type 1 diabetes. The sequenced template was cDNA made from the entire isolated RNA. The protocol was immunoSEQ multiplex PCR, while the TCRdb copy is restricted to in-frame clones and leaves out a portion. The table includes hundreds of thousands of clones, over 13% detected once. Their antigens are not known. Study conclusions and caveats: Shorter TCRB CDR3s, moderately but significantly so, marked every one of the four CD4+ subsets in Type 1 diabetes patients.

The specimen was naive CD4+ T cells from blood. Every receptor here comes from a man aged 18 to 30 with type 1 diabetes.

This clone occurred a few times. V and J are TRBV28 and TRBJ1-4; 7 bases map to TRBD1. The CDR3 spans 15 residues. Germline lookup yields CDR1 MDHEN and CDR2 SYDVKM. The V segment lost 1 base and the J segment 7 bases; nucleotides outside the gene matches: 6. Here the CDR3 reads CASSLSGDSSEKLFF. CDR3 DNA: TGTGCCAGCAGTTTATCGGGGGACAGTAGTGAAAAACTGTTTTTT.

This clone was observed a few times. The chain joins TRBV30 to TRBJ2-1; possibly TRBD2 for D (5 bases). V lost 3 bases and J lost 6, with 12 bases in between. The CDR3 length is 13 residues. Per germline, CDR1 GTSNPN and CDR2 SVGIG (reference sequence). The CDR3 DNA sequence: TGTGCCTGGAGCTTCGGACTTGGCAATGAGCAGTTCTTC. This encodes CAWSFGLGNEQFF.

This clone has just a few counts. The chain is built from TRBV10-3 and TRBJ1-2, with TRBD1 matching over 7 bases. Germline CDR1 ENHRY, CDR2 SYGVKD. This CDR3 contains 12 residues. The ends lost 6 bases at V and 8 bases at J; junction bases unmatched: 6. This CDR3 reads CAIRDQGDGYTF. CDR3 DNA sequence: TGTGCCATCAGGGATCAGGGGGACGGCTACACCTTC.

This clone was picked up a small number of times. The rearrangement links TRBV7-2 to TRBJ2-2; D possibly corresponds to TRBD2 (6 bases). With 4 bases removed from V and 5 bases from J, the gap between germline ends came to 14 bases. This CDR3 contains 15 residues. The germline V gene has CDR1 SGHTA and CDR2 FQGNSA. CDR3 amino acids: CASSYTGLTTGELFF. DNA for the CDR3: TGTGCCAGCAGCTACACGGGACTGACAACCGGGGAGCTGTTTTTT.

This clone has more than one count but fewer than ten. This chain uses TRBV7-2 with TRBJ2-7; D ambiguous. V lost 1 base to trimming and J lost 9 bases, with 10 bases between them. CDR1 SGHTA and CDR2 FQGNSA come from the germline V gene. The CDR3 extends over 12 amino acids. CDR3 DNA: TGTGCCAGCAGCTTAGTCGCCTTGGGGCAGTACTTC. Its translation: CASSLVALGQYF.

The V gene is TRBV4-1, the J gene TRBJ1-4; D call uncertain. The CDR3 covers 15 residues. Trimming removed 1 base from V and 1 base from J, with 7 bases in between. Germline CDR1 and CDR2: MGHRA and YSYEKL. The CDR3 region has the DNA TGCGCCAGCAGCCAAGGACCGGTAACTAATGAAAAACTGTTTTTT. This gives the protein CASSQGPVTNEKLFF.

The chain combines TRBV4-2 with TRBJ2-1; D is unclear. CDR1 LGHNA and CDR2 YNFKEQ come from the germline V gene. Trimming removed 0 bases from V and 8 bases from J, with 14 bases in between. The CDR3 is 15 residues long. The CDR3 nucleotides read TGTGCCAGCAGCCAAGACCCGGGCGTTGAGGATGAGCAGTTCTTC. It yields the protein CASSQDPGVEDEQFF.